This T cell receptor (delta chain) appears in the sequencing data of a study of delta chains in infants with herpesvirus infections. This clone occurred a few times. Its antigen is still unknown. The study, taken as a whole, reports: The public clonotype appeared only at the first post-infection time point and was absent in uninfected infants. Among 15 to 20 CMV-infected infants, several showed the public Vdelta1 clonotype.

Gamma-chain- and delta-chain-specific primers converted PBMC RNA into TCR cDNA. TCRdb re-called the RT-PCR reads via CATT. The sample includes approximately 1,500 delta-chain clones, under 45% of them seen just once. The germline gives CDR1 TSWWSYY, CDR2 QGS. The CDR3 length is 17 residues. The V segment lost 2 bases and the J segment 11 bases; nucleotides outside the gene matches: 16. This TCR was sampled from a human donor who was a Ugandan infant, either HIV-exposed or HIV-unexposed (not recorded which). The sequenced sample was peripheral blood, obtained at time point 1 of longitudinal follow-up. The chain has TRDV1 and TRDJ1, with 11 bases that match TRDD3. CDR3 nucleotide sequence: TGTGCTCTTGGGGAAACATCTTCGCACTGGGGGATAATAGGCCTCATCTTT. Its protein is CALGETSSHWGIIGLIF.